The 22 T cell receptor beta chains below come from one sample, sequenced in a study of radiation and T cells in renal cell carcinoma. Time point noted: blood 2 weeks post-SBRT. Described treatment: 15 Gy SBRT to primary tumor, nephrectomy 4 weeks later. Clones were sequenced by immunoSEQ multiplex PCR, and TCRdb holds only the in-frame ones, with some missing. The sample records fewer than 90,000 clones, just over 85% being singletons. This specimen consisted of blood, obtained from a patient whose treatment included radiotherapy and nephrectomy. These receptors were obtained from a woman in her 50s with renal cell carcinoma.

The chain links TRBV11-3 to TRBJ1-1; 7 positions match TRBD1. Germline assignment: CDR1 SGHNT and CDR2 YENEEA. Losses at the gene ends were 4 bases for V and 2 bases for J; bases not matched to a gene: 7. The CDR3 length is 15 residues. CDR3 sequence reads: CASSSYTGANTEAFF. As DNA, the CDR3 is TGTGCCAGCAGCTCGTATACAGGGGCTAACACTGAAGCTTTCTTT.

This clone was seen a few times. The genes are TRBV5-1 and TRBJ2-7, with D perhaps matching TRBD1 or TRBD2 (5 bases each). V was pared by 4 bases and J by 0 bases, with 8 bases between. The CDR3 runs to 13 residues. Germline V gene lookup returns CDR1 SGHRS and CDR2 YFSETQ. Written as DNA, the CDR3 is TGCGCCAGCAGCAGGGACGGCTCCTACGAGCAGTACTTC. Protein product: CASSRDGSYEQYF.

The J gene is TRBJ1-2, the V gene TRBV2; 7 nucleotides match TRBD1. CDR3 length equals 15 residues. V was pared by 8 bases and J by 0 bases, with 9 bases of the junction left unmatched. Germline V CDR1 and CDR2: SNHLY, FYNNEI. The CDR3 coding sequence is TGTGCCAGCTTACGGGGGGACAGTACTAACTATGGCTACACCTTC. Amino acids: CASLRGDSTNYGYTF.

This chain connects TRBV19 to TRBJ2-2; D might be TRBD1 or TRBD2, each matching 6 bases. CDR1 LNHDA and CDR2 SQIVND come from the germline V gene (reference sequence). V gave up 4 bases and J gave up 9 bases, with 15 bases separating them. The CDR3 has 14 amino acids. CDR3 protein: CASSSGGLGRELFF. The CDR3 bases are TGTGCCAGTAGTAGTGGGGGGCTCGGCCGGGAGCTGTTTTTT.

This clone was recorded once. The chain couples TRBV28 to TRBJ1-2; D is unresolved. CDR3 length: 14 residues. Germline-derived CDR1 and CDR2 are MDHEN and SYDVKM. Trimming stripped 4 bases from V and 8 bases from J, with 17 bases between. CDR3 residues: CASSSDGAPEGYTF. The DNA for the CDR3 is TGTGCCAGCAGTTCGGACGGAGCCCCTGAGGGCTACACCTTC.

Notes on this clone: Germline and junction disagree at one end, which may indicate a read error. This chain links TRBV9 with TRBJ1-6; 10 nucleotides match TRBD1. Germline values: CDR1 SGDLS, CDR2 YYNGEE. This CDR3 contains 16 residues. The chain's CDR3 is CASSQSTGTGDSPLHF. In DNA, the CDR3 is TGCGCCAGCAGCCAGAGTACCGGGACAGGGGATTCACCCCTCCACTTT. Looking up the rest from reference TRBV9 and TRBJ1-6 gives the full variable domain: DSGVTQTPKHLITATGQRVTLRCSPRSGDLSVYWYQQSLDQGLQFLIQYYNGEERAKGNILERFSAQQFPDLHSELNLSSLELGDSALYFCASSQSTGTGDSPLHFGNGTRLTVT.

The chain is built from TRBV2 and TRBJ2-5; D remains unclear. V was cut by 7 bases and J by 2 bases, with 5 bases left in between. The CDR3 is 11 residues long. CDR1 and CDR2 from the germline V gene are SNHLY and FYNNEI. CDR3 DNA: TGTGCCAGCAACGGACAAGAGACCCAGTACTTC. Translating gives CASNGQETQYF.

This chain uses TRBV4-2 with TRBJ2-3, with 7 nucleotides matching TRBD1. The V segment lost 2 bases and the J segment 10 bases; nucleotides outside the gene matches: 15. Germline V gene sequence: CDR1 LGHNA, CDR2 YNFKEQ. The CDR3 extends over 16 amino acids. The DNA for the CDR3 is TGTGCCAGCAGCCAATACGGAAATACAGGGGTCGAGGCGCAGTATTTT. Its translation: CASSQYGNTGVEAQYF.

The CDR3 nucleotides are TGTGCCAGCAGACGACAGGAGAACACCGGGGAGCTGTTTTTT. Encoded protein: CASRRQENTGELFF. This chain uses TRBV7-2 with TRBJ2-2; D is perhaps TRBD1 (6 bases). CDR1 is SGHTA and CDR2 is FQGNSA in the germline V gene. The CDR3 runs to 14 residues. V lost 6 bases to trimming and J lost 1 base, with 9 bases between them.

In DNA, the CDR3 is TGTGCCAGCACTAGGGGGATTGGTATGGAGACCCAGTACTTC. Amino acid sequence: CASTRGIGMETQYF. This chain joins TRBV6-1 and TRBJ2-5, with D perhaps matching TRBD1 (6 bases). The CDR3 covers 14 residues. The V end lost 7 bases, the J end lost 5 bases, and 17 bases lay between the germline ends. CDR1 MNHNS and CDR2 SASEGT come from the germline V gene.

The V gene is TRBV7-9, the J gene TRBJ2-3; 8 nucleotides match TRBD2. In germline, CDR1 is SEHNR, CDR2 FQNEAQ (reference sequence). The CDR3 is made up of 13 amino acids. With 6 bases clipped from V and 6 bases from J, the junction kept 5 bases outside the gene matches. The CDR3: CASSTSGVDTQYF. The CDR3 coding sequence is TGTGCCAGCAGTACTAGCGGCGTGGATACGCAGTATTTT. Full variable domain (remainder filled in from reference TRBV7-9 and TRBJ2-3): DTGVSQNPRHKITKRGQNVTFRCDPISEHNRLYWYRQTLGQGPEFLTYFQNEAQLEKSRLLSDRFSAERPKGSFSTLEIQRTEQGDSAMYLCASSTSGVDTQYFGPGTRLTVL.

This chain links TRBV4-1 with TRBJ1-5, with D unclear. CDR3 length: 15 amino acids. V lost 0 bases and J lost 5, with 11 bases in between. Germline CDR1 reads MGHRA; CDR2 reads YSYEKL. Written as DNA, the CDR3 is TGCGCCAGCAGCCAAGATGAACAGACTTATCAGCCCCAGCATTTT. It encodes CASSQDEQTYQPQHF.

V and J are TRBV5-8 and TRBJ1-1; 7 positions match TRBD1. V lost 4 bases to trimming and J lost 6 bases; unmatched junction nucleotides: 9. This CDR3 has 14 residues. Per germline, CDR1 SGHTS and CDR2 YDEGEE. CDR3 amino acids: CASSKRQGQAEAFF. In DNA form, the CDR3 reads TGTGCCAGCAGCAAAAGACAGGGCCAAGCTGAAGCTTTCTTT.

This chain joins TRBV7-9 and TRBJ2-5, with D unclear. Trimming left V 6 bases short and J 5 bases short, with 13 bases between. The CDR3 runs to 13 residues. Germline-derived CDR1 and CDR2 are SEHNR and FQNEAQ (reference sequence). CDR3 sequence reads: CASRRNYEETQYF. DNA for the CDR3: TGTGCCAGCAGACGCAACTACGAGGAGACCCAGTACTTC.

This clone was counted between two and nine times. The genes are TRBV19 and TRBJ1-6; 7 bases are a match to TRBD1. Germline trimming cut 5 bases from V and 9 bases from J; bases unmatched to any gene: 1. CDR3 length: 12 residues. Germline V gives CDR1 LNHDA, CDR2 SQIVND (reference sequence). CDR3 bases: TGTGCCAGTAGTCACAGGGGTTCACCCCTCCACTTT. Translating it yields CASSHRGSPLHF.

This sequence joins TRBV7-2 and TRBJ2-7; TRBD1 matches at 7 bases. The trim removed 5 bases at V and 0 bases at J, leaving 7 bases unmatched. The germline V gene has CDR1 SGHTA and CDR2 FQGNSA. This CDR3 is built from 15 residues. The CDR3 loop is CASSPRTGSSYEQYF. The CDR3 DNA follows: TGTGCCAGCAGCCCAAGGACAGGTAGCTCCTACGAGCAGTACTTC.

The chain carries TRBV10-3 and TRBJ2-7, with D perhaps TRBD1 (6 bases). Trimming removed 4 bases at V and 1 base at J, with 8 bases between. Per the germline V gene, CDR1 is ENHRY and CDR2 is SYGVKD. CDR3 length: 13 residues. The CDR3 DNA reads as TGTGCCATCAGTGGGGGGCATTCCTACGAGCAGTACTTC. This gives the protein CAISGGHSYEQYF.

The chain carries TRBV5-4 and TRBJ2-7; 7 positions match TRBD1. Germline lookup yields CDR1 SGHNT and CDR2 YYREEE (reference sequence). V was pared by 3 bases and J by 6 bases, with 12 bases of the junction left unmatched. The CDR3 is 15 amino acids. This CDR3 is CASSSGQSSVSEQYF. The CDR3 coding sequence is TGTGCCAGCAGCTCGGGACAGTCAAGCGTTTCCGAGCAGTACTTC.

V and J are TRBV29-1 and TRBJ2-5, with D possibly TRBD2 on 6 matching bases. This CDR3 comprises 16 residues. Between the trimmed V and J ends, which lost 0 bases and 6 bases, there was a span of 20 bases. Germline V CDR1 and CDR2: SQVTM, ANQGSEA. The CDR3 region is CSVEDGRVTGRKTQYF. The CDR3 DNA is TGCAGCGTTGAAGATGGCAGGGTTACTGGGAGGAAGACCCAGTACTTC.

This clone was seen only once. The J gene is TRBJ2-4, the V gene TRBV19, with D perhaps matching TRBD1 or TRBD2 (5 bases each). The V gene's germline CDR1 is LNHDA and CDR2 SQIVND (reference sequence). The CDR3 is 17 amino acids. The ends were cut back, 4 bases at V and 2 bases at J, with 18 bases in the middle. For the CDR3, the DNA is TGTGCCAGTAGTAGCTCTAGGGACCGGACTTCCAAAAACATTCAGTACTTC. Translating gives CASSSSRDRTSKNIQYF.

The chain carries TRBV28 and TRBJ2-1; 7 bases are shared with TRBD1. The CDR3 is made up of 13 amino acids. The trim removed 6 bases at V and 12 bases at J, leaving 11 bases unmatched. The germline V gene encodes CDR1 MDHEN and CDR2 SYDVKM. The CDR3 region has the DNA TGTGCCAGCAGCCAACAGGGGTTAGGAAGGCAGTTCTTC. Its translation: CASSQQGLGRQFF.

The chain uses TRBV19 and TRBJ1-3; unclear D gene. V dropped 1 base and J dropped 1 base, with 5 bases sitting between them. The CDR3 is 14 residues long. From germline, CDR1 is LNHDA and CDR2 SQIVND (reference sequence). DNA of the CDR3: TGTGCCAGTAGTATAGTTACTTCTGGAAACACCATATATTTT. It encodes CASSIVTSGNTIYF.